A single sample gave rise to the 12 T cell receptor beta chains below, sequenced in a study of OX40 agonist ivuxolimab in advanced cancers. The library came from the immunoSEQ multiplex PCR assay. Drawn from immuneACCESS, this table holds only the in-frame rearrangements with V and J called that TCRdb kept. Clones are partly lost; checked studies trace under half to an unresolved V gene and leave the rest unexplained. Here the sample has about 98,000 clones; 87% occur a single time. Together, the top ten hold 0.4% to 0.65% of the sample. Sequenced material: CD4+ or CD8+ T cells sorted from blood, taken in a trial of the OX40 agonist ivuxolimab. Every receptor here comes from an adult with an advanced solid tumor such as melanoma, head and neck, liver or kidney cancer.

The chain is built from TRBV4-3 and TRBJ2-5; D gene ambiguous. This CDR3 comprises 14 residues. V was cut by 0 bases and J by 5 bases, with 10 bases left in between. Germline V gene data show CDR1 as LGHNA and CDR2 as YSLEER. Written as DNA, the CDR3 is TGCGCCAGCAGCCAAGAAGGCTACGCGGAGACCCAGTACTTC. It is translated as CASSQEGYAETQYF.

The chain has TRBV10-3 and TRBJ1-2, with D unclear. CDR1 and CDR2 (germline): ENHRY, SYGVKD. The CDR3 sequence is 13 residues long. Trimming left V 2 bases short and J 5 bases short, with 9 bases between. The CDR3 region is CAISEGLPYGYTF. The CDR3 bases are TGTGCCATCAGTGAGGGGCTGCCTTATGGCTACACCTTC.

J is TRBJ1-2 and V is TRBV4-2, with D possibly TRBD1 on 6 matching bases. The ends were cut back, 0 bases at V and 6 bases at J, with 11 bases in the middle. This CDR3 is built from 14 residues. Germline V gene data show CDR1 as LGHNA and CDR2 as YNFKEQ. In DNA, the CDR3 is TGTGCCAGCAGCCAAGACCCAGGGGAAGATGGCTACACCTTC. Translation: CASSQDPGEDGYTF.

The rearrangement uses TRBV19 and TRBJ2-6, with 7 positions matching TRBD1. Germline V gene lookup returns CDR1 LNHDA and CDR2 SQIVND (reference sequence). The V gene end was trimmed by 5 bases and the J gene end by 3 bases; junction bases not matched to a gene: 10. The CDR3 loop spans 17 amino acids. For the CDR3, the DNA is TGTGCCAGTAGTCCAAACAGACAGGGTTTTGGGGCCAACGTCCTGACTTTC. Protein product: CASSPNRQGFGANVLTF.

This clone has more than one count but fewer than ten. CDR3 protein: CASSQDWSTNSPLHF. For the CDR3, the DNA is TGTGCCAGCAGCCAAGATTGGTCTACGAATTCACCCCTCCACTTT. This chain uses TRBV4-2 with TRBJ1-6; no firm D call. This CDR3 has 15 residues. The ends were cut back, 0 bases at V and 7 bases at J, with 10 bases in the middle. The germline V gene has CDR1 LGHNA and CDR2 YNFKEQ.

V gene TRBV28 combines with J gene TRBJ1-4; D call uncertain. Trimming took 10 bases from V and 4 from J, leaving 10 bases between them. The CDR3 runs 12 residues. Germline CDR1 is MDHEN and CDR2 is SYDVKM. This chain's CDR3 is CAITGSNEKLFF. CDR3 DNA sequence: TGTGCCATTACCGGGAGTAATGAAAAACTGTTTTTT.

CDR3 in DNA: TGTGCCAGCAGTTTTAGCGGGGGGTACAATGAGCAGTTCTTC. Amino acid sequence: CASSFSGGYNEQFF. The chain links TRBV6-4 to TRBJ2-1, with 10 positions matching TRBD2. CDR1 and CDR2 (germline): MRHNA, SNTAGT. V lost 5 bases and J lost 4; bases outside the gene matches: 2. This CDR3 is 14 amino acids long.

The CDR3 loop is CASSEGGTNTEAFF. Here the CDR3 DNA reads TGTGCCAGCAGTGAAGGAGGCACGAACACTGAAGCTTTCTTT. J is TRBJ1-1 and V is TRBV6-1; D gene unclear. V lost 1 base and J 1 base, leaving 7 bases between the germline ends. The CDR3 spans 14 residues. CDR1 is MNHNS, CDR2 SASEGT, per germline.

This rearrangement joins TRBV28 to TRBJ2-7; D perhaps matches TRBD2 (5 bases). Germline CDR1 MDHEN, CDR2 SYDVKM. Trimming removed 5 bases at V and 5 bases at J, with 13 bases between. The CDR3 length is 13 residues. The CDR3 reads CASSPRGRDEQYF. In nucleotides, the CDR3 is TGTGCCAGCAGTCCCCGGGGAAGGGACGAGCAGTACTTC.

V usage is TRBV5-6 and J usage is TRBJ1-2; D remains ambiguous. Trimming cost V 1 base and J 2 bases, with 6 bases left between them. The V gene's germline CDR1 is SGHDT and CDR2 YYEEEE. The CDR3 consists of 13 residues. The CDR3: CASSLLKNYGYTF. The CDR3 region has the DNA TGTGCCAGCAGCTTGCTGAAGAACTATGGCTACACCTTC.

The chain couples TRBV5-4 to TRBJ1-2; D remains unclear. V was clipped by 2 bases and J by 6 bases, with 8 bases between them. Germline CDR1 and CDR2: SGHNT and YYREEE (reference sequence). The CDR3 spans 12 residues. This chain's CDR3 is CASSFEVDGYTF. DNA of the CDR3: TGTGCCAGCAGCTTTGAGGTAGATGGCTACACCTTC.

Only one count was recorded for this clone. This chain uses TRBV7-9 with TRBJ1-6; no firm D call. CDR1 is SEHNR, CDR2 FQNEAQ, per germline (reference sequence). This CDR3 contains 14 residues. The V end lost 5 bases, the J end lost 7 bases, and 12 bases lay between the germline ends. The CDR3 spells CASSPDTLNSPLHF. CDR3 bases: TGTGCCAGCAGCCCTGACACGTTGAATTCACCCCTCCACTTT.